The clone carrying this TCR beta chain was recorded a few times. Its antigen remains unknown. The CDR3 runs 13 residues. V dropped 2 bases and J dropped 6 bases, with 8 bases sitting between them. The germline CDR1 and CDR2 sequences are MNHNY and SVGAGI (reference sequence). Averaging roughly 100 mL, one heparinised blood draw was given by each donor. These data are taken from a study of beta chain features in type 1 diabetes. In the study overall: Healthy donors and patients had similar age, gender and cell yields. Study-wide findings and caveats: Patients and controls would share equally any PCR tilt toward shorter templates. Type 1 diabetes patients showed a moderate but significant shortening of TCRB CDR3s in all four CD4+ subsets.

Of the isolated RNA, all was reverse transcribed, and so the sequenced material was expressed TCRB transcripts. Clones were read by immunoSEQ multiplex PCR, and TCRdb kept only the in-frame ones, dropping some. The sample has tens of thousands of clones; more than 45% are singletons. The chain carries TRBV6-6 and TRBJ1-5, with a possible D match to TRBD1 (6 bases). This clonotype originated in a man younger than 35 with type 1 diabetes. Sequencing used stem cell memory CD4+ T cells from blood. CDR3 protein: CASSYQGGQPQHF. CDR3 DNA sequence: TGTGCCAGCAGTTACCAAGGGGGTCAGCCCCAGCATTTT.